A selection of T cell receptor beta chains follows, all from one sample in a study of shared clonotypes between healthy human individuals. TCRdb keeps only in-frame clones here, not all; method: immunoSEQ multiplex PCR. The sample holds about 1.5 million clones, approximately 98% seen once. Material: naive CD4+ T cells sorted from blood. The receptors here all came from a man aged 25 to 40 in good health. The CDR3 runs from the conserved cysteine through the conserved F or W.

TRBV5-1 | CASSPQDPGELFF
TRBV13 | CASSLALSSGGDTEAFF
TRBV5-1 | CASSSGLGSNEQFF
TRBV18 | CASSPESKLTYEQYF
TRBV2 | CASSLDRGLRNTIYF
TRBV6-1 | CASSDRGGYTF
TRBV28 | CASSSLGEREAFF
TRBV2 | CASKADNEKLFF
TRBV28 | CASSEAGEVNNEQFF
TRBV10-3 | CAIASGRDADTQYF
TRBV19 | CASSTGDSRSNQPQHF
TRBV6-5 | CASRTTGTGGETQYF
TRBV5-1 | CASSFARDTLSTDTQYF
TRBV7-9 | CASSYPLGTGRSHEQYF
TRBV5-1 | CASSLASGNEQFF
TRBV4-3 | CASSQGTNLGEQYF
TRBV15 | CATSRDKRLAGGHEQYF
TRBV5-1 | CASSPGLAGSRGTDTQYF
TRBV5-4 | CASSTARLANEQFF
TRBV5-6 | CASSLVSEETQYF
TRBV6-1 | CAGGQGTPSYNEQFF
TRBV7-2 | CASSVQQGHENIQYF
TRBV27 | CASSLRGVGTEAFF
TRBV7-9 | CASSPRLAGNNEQFF
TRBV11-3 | CASSLVGTSYEQYF
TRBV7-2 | CASMVGPSGGYTLETQYF
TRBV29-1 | CSVWTSGREKNEQFF
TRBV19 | CASIGELGNQPQHF
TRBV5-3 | CARSAPGRQQFF
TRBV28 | CASSLPLRDYEQYF
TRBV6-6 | CASSYSDPPRAFF
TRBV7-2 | CASSLNLGAVSTQYF
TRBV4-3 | CASSQEGTVLNTGELFF
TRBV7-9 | CASSFYSVSNYGYTF
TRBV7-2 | CASSSSRIWNYGYTF
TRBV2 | CASSQGTGGGEKLFF
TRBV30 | CAWSSKLGGSYEQYF
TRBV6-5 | CASRTIGRNYGYTF
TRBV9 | CASSVDGRLAGGGDTQYF
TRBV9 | CASSVGYRLNTIYF
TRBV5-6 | CASSFWTSDQETQYF
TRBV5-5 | CASSLAYTMTGLSYNEQFF
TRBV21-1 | CASSKAGGGYTF
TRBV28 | CASSLITGGGEKLFF
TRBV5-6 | CASSLFSENIQYF
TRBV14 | CASSPTPGLPDEKLFF
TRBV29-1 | CSAGGQSKNIQYF
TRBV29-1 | CSVGTGGLNEQYF
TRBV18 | CASSRTEFYGYTF
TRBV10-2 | CASRKEQETQYF
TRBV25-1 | CASSDTTGKAFYEQYF